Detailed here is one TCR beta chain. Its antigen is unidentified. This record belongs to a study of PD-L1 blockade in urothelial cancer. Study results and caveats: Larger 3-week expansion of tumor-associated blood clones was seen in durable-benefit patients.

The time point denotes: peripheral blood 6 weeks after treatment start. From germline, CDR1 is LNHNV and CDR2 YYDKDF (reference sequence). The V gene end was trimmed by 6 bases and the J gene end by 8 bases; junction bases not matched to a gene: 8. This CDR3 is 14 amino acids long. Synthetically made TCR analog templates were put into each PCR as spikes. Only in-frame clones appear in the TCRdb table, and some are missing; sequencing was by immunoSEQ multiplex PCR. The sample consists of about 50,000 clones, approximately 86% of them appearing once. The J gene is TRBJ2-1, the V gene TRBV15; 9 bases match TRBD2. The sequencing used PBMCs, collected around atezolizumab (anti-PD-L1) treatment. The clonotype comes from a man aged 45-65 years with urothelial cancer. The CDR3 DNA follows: TGTGCCACCAGGGTAGCGGGAGCAGTTTATGAGCAGTTCTTC. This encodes CATRVAGAVYEQFF.